The 30 T cell receptor beta chains given below trace back to one sample, sequenced in a study of CD8+CD57+ T cells in acquired aplastic anemia. Genomic DNA served as template for TCR beta VDJ and CDR3 profiling. In TCRdb, the reads were re-called with MiXCR into one record per CDR3 protein. The repertoire holds 60,000 to 75,000 distinct CDR3 sequences, with over 45% as singletons. The specimen sequenced was sorted CD4+, CD8+, or CD8+CD57+ T cells (not recorded which) from PBMCs. The origin of the receptors is a human donor in good health, serving as a control.

This clonotype was observed a handful of times. This rearrangement joins TRBV2 to TRBJ2-5; a weak D match, TRBD1 (5 bases). V was shortened by 7 bases and J by 6 bases, with 18 bases between the two germline ends. Germline-derived CDR1 and CDR2 are SNHLY and FYNNEI. The CDR3 extends over 14 amino acids. The CDR3, as DNA: TGTGCCAGCACCTGGGAACAGGTCGGGCAGACCCAGTACTTC. This translates into CASTWEQVGQTQYF.

The CDR3 reads CASSVGGQGAYEQYF. In DNA form, the CDR3 reads TGTGCCAGCAGCGTGGGAGGACAGGGGGCGTACGAGCAGTACTTC. The V gene is TRBV9, the J gene TRBJ2-7, with TRBD1 matching 11 bases. CDR1 and CDR2 from the germline V gene are SGDLS and YYNGEE. The CDR3 sequence is 15 residues long. V trimming: 2 bases; J trimming: 4 bases; junction bases outside the gene matches: 5.

This chain connects TRBV19 to TRBJ1-2, with 8 bases identical to TRBD1. The CDR3 has 15 amino acids. V shed 2 bases and J 4 bases; nucleotides not matched to a gene: 6. Germline V gene sequence: CDR1 LNHDA, CDR2 SQIVND (reference sequence). The CDR3 DNA follows: TGTGCCAGTAGTATATCCTGGACAGGGTTCTATGGCTACACCTTC. Its translation: CASSISWTGFYGYTF.

This chain uses TRBV7-2 with TRBJ2-7, with a possible D match to TRBD2 (6 bases). The CDR3 sequence is 13 residues long. CDR1 and CDR2 from the germline V gene are SGHTA and FQGNSA. V was pared by 3 bases and J by 4 bases, with 10 bases between. The CDR3 DNA sequence: TGTGCCAGCAGCTTCCGGGGGAGGTACGAGCAGTACTTC. It specifies CASSFRGRYEQYF.

This clonotype was counted ten times or more. CDR3 sequence: CASSQGQGAISNQPQHF. As DNA, the CDR3 is TGTGCCAGCTCACAAGGACAGGGGGCAATAAGCAATCAGCCCCAGCATTTT. The chain joins TRBV18 to TRBJ1-5; 11 nucleotides match TRBD1. The germline V gene encodes CDR1 KGHSH and CDR2 LQKENI. CDR3 size: 17 residues. Trimming removed 4 bases from V and 1 base from J; junction bases left unmatched: 6.

The gene calls are TRBV13 and TRBJ2-5; D is perhaps TRBD1 or TRBD2 (6 bases each). The germline gives CDR1 PRHDT, CDR2 FYEKMQ (reference sequence). The CDR3 spans 14 residues. The V gene lost 5 bases and the J gene lost 1 base, with 11 bases spanning the gap. The CDR3 loop reads CASSVQGGQETQYF. The CDR3 nucleotides read TGTGCCAGCAGCGTACAGGGAGGCCAAGAGACCCAGTACTTC.

The chain joins TRBV7-9 to TRBJ2-1; 10 bases align to TRBD1. The CDR3 consists of 16 residues. J lost 2 bases, V lost 5 bases, and 6 bases had no gene match. Germline-derived CDR1 and CDR2 are SEHNR and FQNEAQ (reference sequence). The CDR3 here is CASSTTGGSTYNEQFF. The CDR3 DNA is TGTGCCAGCAGCACGACAGGGGGCAGTACCTACAATGAGCAGTTCTTC. The full variable domain, completed using reference TRBV7-9 and TRBJ2-1, is DTGVSQNPRHKITKRGQNVTFRCDPISEHNRLYWYRQTLGQGPEFLTYFQNEAQLEKSRLLSDRFSAERPKGSFSTLEIQRTEQGDSAMYLCASSTTGGSTYNEQFFGPGTRLTVL.

CDR3 coding DNA: TGTGCCACCAGTGCAAGAACCCGGACAAGGGCTACCTACGAGCAGTACTTC. Protein sequence: CATSARTRTRATYEQYF. The chain links TRBV24-1 to TRBJ2-7; tentative D call: TRBD1 (5 bases). V lost 5 bases, J lost 2 bases, and 21 bases lay in between. From germline, CDR1 is KGHDR and CDR2 SFDVKD. This CDR3 is 17 amino acids long.

This clonotype appeared a single time. The chain combines TRBV19 with TRBJ2-5, with a tentative D call TRBD1 (6 bases). The CDR3 covers 15 residues. V dropped 4 bases and J dropped 3 bases, with 15 bases sitting between them. The germline V gene encodes CDR1 LNHDA and CDR2 SQIVND (reference sequence). For the CDR3, the DNA is TGTGCCAGTAGTACTCGGACAGCCGCGAAAGAGACCCAGTACTTC. Its protein product is CASSTRTAAKETQYF.

This clonotype qualifies as medium-sized. As DNA, the CDR3 is TGCGCCAGCAGACCCGGGACAGCCTATGGCTACACCTTC. It yields the protein CASRPGTAYGYTF. The rearrangement links TRBV10-2 to TRBJ1-2, with TRBD1 matching over 7 bases. This CDR3 region has 13 residues. The trim removed 6 bases at V and 4 bases at J, leaving 5 bases unmatched. Germline V gene sequence: CDR1 WSHSY, CDR2 SAAADI.

V usage is TRBV24-1 and J usage is TRBJ1-1, with 8 bases that match TRBD1. The V and J ends lost 7 bases and 3 bases, in that order; junction bases with no gene match: 3. Germline V gene lookup returns CDR1 KGHDR and CDR2 SFDVKD. The CDR3 is 13 amino acids. CDR3 region: CATRDRAYTEAFF. The CDR3 coding sequence is TGTGCCACCAGGGACAGGGCTTACACTGAAGCTTTCTTT.

J is TRBJ2-5 and V is TRBV2; TRBD2 aligns across 9 bases. The germline CDR1 and CDR2 sequences are SNHLY and FYNNEI. J was trimmed by 5 bases and V by 3 bases; bases with no gene match: 13. The CDR3 runs 17 residues. The CDR3 region has the DNA TGTGCCAGCAGTGAGAAAAGGACTAGCGTGGGGGGGGAGACCCAGTACTTC. The encoded protein is CASSEKRTSVGGETQYF.

The V gene is TRBV24-1, the J gene TRBJ2-1, with 7 bases aligning to TRBD2. Germline CDR1 and CDR2: KGHDR and SFDVKD. The CDR3 covers 15 residues. J was trimmed by 4 bases and V by 6 bases; bases with no gene match: 8. The DNA of the CDR3 is TGTGCCACCAGTACACAGGCGGGAGAATACAATGAGCAGTTCTTC. Its translation: CATSTQAGEYNEQFF.

The rearrangement joins TRBV29-1 to TRBJ1-4, with 10 bases that match TRBD1. The CDR3 has 14 amino acids. Germline CDR1 and CDR2: SQVTM and ANQGSEA. V was pared by 5 bases and J by 5 bases, with 5 bases of the junction left unmatched. The CDR3 protein is CSVNGTGVNEKLFF. The CDR3 DNA is TGCAGCGTTAATGGGACAGGGGTAAATGAAAAACTGTTTTTT. Full variable domain (outside the CDR3, taken from reference TRBV29-1 and TRBJ1-4): SAVISQKPSRDICQRGTSLTIQCQVDSQVTMMFWYRQQPGQSLTLIATANQGSEATYESGFVIDKFPISRPNLTFSTLTVSNMSPEDSSIYLCSVNGTGVNEKLFFGSGTQLSVL.

This clonotype has only one observation. V is TRBV10-3 and J is TRBJ2-2, with 8 bases fitting TRBD2. With 4 bases clipped from V and 6 bases from J, the junction kept 10 bases outside the gene matches. CDR3 size: 16 residues. Germline lookup yields CDR1 ENHRY and CDR2 SYGVKD. CDR3 sequence: CAISAIWTSRPGELFF. CDR3 coding DNA: TGTGCCATCAGTGCTATCTGGACTAGCCGTCCCGGGGAGCTGTTTTTT.

This clonotype was seen only a few times. Since a much larger clone is just one base distant, this may be a read error. The rearrangement joins TRBV28 to TRBJ2-3; D perhaps matches TRBD2 (6 bases). V lost 7 bases and J 9 bases, leaving 14 bases between the germline ends. CDR3 length: 12 residues. Looked up from germline, CDR1 is MDHEN and CDR2 is SYDVKM. CDR3 nucleotide sequence: TGTGCCAGCAATGAGTCCCGGGAGACGCAGTATTTT. This sequence encodes CASNESRETQYF.

In this sample, this clonotype turned up many times. The V call is TRBV27, the J call TRBJ2-5, with D perhaps TRBD2 (5 bases). Germline CDR1 is MNHEY and CDR2 is SMNVEV (reference sequence). V was shortened by 1 base and J by 4 bases, with 10 bases between the two germline ends. This CDR3 has 14 residues. The CDR3 DNA follows: TGTGCCAGCAGTTTATTAGGAGGTCGAGAGACCCAGTACTTC. It yields the protein CASSLLGGRETQYF.

The chain joins TRBV19 to TRBJ1-5; no firm D call. V was cut by 6 bases and J by 6 bases, with 15 bases left in between. The CDR3 is 14 residues long. Looked up from germline, CDR1 is LNHDA and CDR2 is SQIVND (reference sequence). The CDR3 protein is CASSLSRDGQPQHF. In DNA form, the CDR3 reads TGTGCCAGTAGCCTGTCTAGGGATGGTCAGCCCCAGCATTTT.

The chain recombines TRBV10-3 with TRBJ2-2; D unclear. The CDR3 is 16 residues long. Trimming pared 8 bases from V and 3 bases from J, leaving 19 bases between. Germline-derived CDR1 and CDR2 are ENHRY and SYGVKD. CDR3 nucleotide sequence: TGTGCCATCGGATTTCCCGAGCCCTTCCACACCGGGGAGCTGTTTTTT. It is translated as CAIGFPEPFHTGELFF.

This chain joins TRBV9 and TRBJ2-3, with 10 bases matching TRBD1. From germline, CDR1 is SGDLS and CDR2 YYNGEE. V was clipped by 6 bases and J by 3 bases; unmatched bases: 4. CDR3 length equals 14 residues. The CDR3 DNA reads as TGTGCCAGCATCCCGGGACAGGGGACAGATACGCAGTATTTT. Its protein product is CASIPGQGTDTQYF.

The V and J genes are TRBV15 and TRBJ2-7; TRBD1 matches 10 bases. V gave up 3 bases and J gave up 4 bases; unmatched junction bases: 3. The CDR3 is made up of 14 amino acids. Germline CDR1 is LNHNV and CDR2 is YYDKDF (reference sequence). CDR3 residues: CATSSRDRGYEQYF. CDR3 coding DNA: TGTGCCACCAGCAGTCGGGACAGGGGTTACGAGCAGTACTTC.

The rearrangement uses TRBV2 and TRBJ2-3, with 12 bases that match TRBD2. The V gene end was trimmed by 6 bases and the J gene end by 2 bases; junction bases not matched to a gene: 6. The V gene's germline CDR1 is SNHLY and CDR2 FYNNEI. The CDR3 has 16 residues. The CDR3 nucleotides read TGTGCCAGCAGGTCCCTAGCGGGAGGGCCCACAGATACGCAGTATTTT. Translating it yields CASRSLAGGPTDTQYF.

This clonotype occurred a few times. The gene calls are TRBV12-3 or TRBV12-4 and TRBJ1-1; 9 bases are a match to TRBD1. V was clipped by 6 bases and J by 6 bases; unmatched bases: 11. The CDR3 is 15 residues long. CDR3 DNA: TGTGCCAGCAGCAAAACAGGGGGCTCGTTCGCTGAAGCTTTCTTT. Its translation is CASSKTGGSFAEAFF.

The chain employs TRBV11-1 and TRBJ1-1; D uncertain. Germline V lookup: CDR1 SGHAT, CDR2 FQDESV (reference sequence). Between the trimmed V and J ends, which lost 4 bases and 2 bases, there was a span of 17 bases. The length of the CDR3 is 16 residues. CDR3 region: CASSYEALWRNTEAFF. The CDR3, as DNA: TGTGCCAGCAGCTACGAGGCTTTATGGCGAAACACTGAAGCTTTCTTT.

This clonotype was counted a single time. This chain joins TRBV10-2 and TRBJ1-2; 8 bases align to TRBD1. The V and J ends lost 4 bases and 5 bases, in that order; junction bases with no gene match: 18. The CDR3 contains 18 residues. Germline lookup yields CDR1 WSHSY and CDR2 SAAADI. The CDR3 DNA follows: TGCGCCAGCAGTGGACACCATACAGGGGGACAAGAGCAATATGGCTACACCTTC. It yields the protein CASSGHHTGGQEQYGYTF.

CDR3 DNA: TGTGCCAGTAGTATTGTGACAGGGGGCAATCAGCCCCAGCATTTT. Translating gives CASSIVTGGNQPQHF. This chain uses TRBV19 with TRBJ1-5; TRBD1 matches 8 bases. Germline CDR1 is LNHDA and CDR2 is SQIVND (reference sequence). This CDR3 region has 15 residues. After removal of 3 bases from V and 2 bases from J, the junction contained 3 bases not matched to a gene.

The chain is built from TRBV24-1 and TRBJ1-2, with D perhaps matching TRBD1 (5 bases). V was cut by 5 bases and J by 13 bases, with 16 bases left in between. The CDR3 has 12 residues. Germline lookup yields CDR1 KGHDR and CDR2 SFDVKD. CDR3 in amino acids: CATSAWGITGTF. The CDR3 DNA reads as TGTGCCACCAGTGCCTGGGGGATAACCGGCACCTTC.

The chain links TRBV5-1 to TRBJ2-3, with 14 bases that match TRBD2. The CDR3 is 13 amino acids. The V and J ends lost 4 bases and 11 bases, in that order; junction bases with no gene match: 3. Germline CDR1 is SGHRS and CDR2 is YFSETQ. CDR3 amino acids: CASSEGLAGEQYF. In DNA form, the CDR3 reads TGCGCCAGCAGCGAGGGACTAGCGGGAGAGCAGTATTTT.

This clonotype was detected only once. The chain links TRBV7-2 to TRBJ1-2; perhaps TRBD1 as D (6 bases). Trimming removed 7 bases from V and 7 bases from J, with 13 bases in between. CDR1 is SGHTA, CDR2 FQGNSA, per germline. The CDR3 extends over 12 amino acids. CDR3 in DNA: TGTGCCAGCACCACCGACAGGATTGGCTACACCTTC. Translated: CASTTDRIGYTF.

The chain links TRBV10-1 to TRBJ2-1; D tentatively fits TRBD1 or TRBD2 (7 bases each). The V and J ends lost 2 bases and 4 bases respectively, with 15 bases between them. CDR1 is WNHNN, CDR2 SYGVQD, per germline (reference sequence). CDR3 length: 16 residues. CDR3 in amino acids: CASSEEGASGYNEQFF. The CDR3 coding sequence is TGCGCCAGCAGTGAGGAGGGGGCTAGCGGTTACAATGAGCAGTTCTTC.